Listed below are T cell receptor beta chains from one sample, sequenced in a study of cytomegalovirus exposure and HLA in healthy donors. TCRdb keeps only in-frame clones here, not all; method: immunoSEQ multiplex PCR. The sample shows 200,000 to 250,000 clones, approximately 82% of them seen only once. Sequenced sample: PBMCs. The receptors come from a woman aged 40 to 55 in good health and CMV-seronegative. Both conserved end residues are part of each CDR3.

TRBJ1-1 | TRBV29-1 | CSVESRALNTEAFF
TRBJ1-6 | TRBV7-2 | CASSLGPGGNSPLHF
TRBJ2-1 | TRBV19 | CASRPGGPRNEQFF
TRBJ1-5 | TRBV5-8 | CASSSRDRVKPQHF
TRBJ1-2 | TRBV2 | CASSEVTGGRVDYGYTF
TRBJ2-2 | TRBV7-9 | CASSSSANTGELFF
TRBJ2-7 | TRBV4-3 | CASPLAHPLVTGGEQYF
TRBJ2-3 | TRBV11-2 | CASSLDFGGGGTQYF
TRBJ1-5 | TRBV7-9 | CASSLATGTGGNQPQHF
TRBJ2-2 | TRBV10-3 | CATHSGQTTGELFF
TRBJ1-1 | TRBV11-3 | CASSPFRGESLNTEAFF
TRBJ1-1 | TRBV5-1 | CASSSDPTGKAFF
TRBJ1-1 | TRBV5-1 | CASSLGQGRGTEAFF
TRBJ2-6 | TRBV29-1 | CSVEDDRGSSGANVLTF
- | TRBV5-6 | CASSGGAGSYEQYF
TRBJ2-7 | TRBV5-8 | CASRRTGAQEQYF
TRBJ2-7 | TRBV5-6 | CASSLTGPAVNEQYF
TRBJ1-1 | TRBV4-1 | CASSQAPPGNTEAFF
TRBJ1-1 | TRBV19 | CASMANTEAFF
TRBJ2-5 | TRBV5-6 | CASRRGLQETQYF
TRBJ1-3 | TRBV30 | CAWSRGAGNTIYF
TRBJ2-7 | TRBV4-3 | CASSQVSAGGEQYF
TRBJ1-1 | TRBV29-1 | CSVDRTGSTEAFF
TRBJ1-1 | TRBV7-9 | CASSPGTGPTTEAFF
TRBJ2-3 | TRBV19 | CASSKMPSGTSTDTQYF
TRBJ1-5 | TRBV4-2 | CASSQEDRDSNQPQHF
TRBJ2-7 | TRBV30 | CAWGQGNLYEQYF
TRBJ2-3 | TRBV2 | CASSQLAGGTDTQYF